The following is a TCR beta chain sequence with its context. The target antigen is unknown. These data belong to a study of Ad26.COV2.S vaccination and SARS-CoV-2 variants. Overall study results and limits: Total T cell responses may have been underestimated by the TCR breadth and depth analyses.

Germline V gives CDR1 KGHSH, CDR2 LQKENI. This CDR3 is 13 amino acids long. Deletions cut 6 bases from V and 1 base from J, with 9 bases between. Here immunoSEQ multiplex PCR was the method, and the copy in TCRdb shows in-frame clones only, minus some. The profile shows 300,000 to 450,000 clones, under 95% of them singletons. The V gene is TRBV18, the J gene TRBJ1-1; D gene unclear. The material sequenced was peripheral blood, taken after recovery from COVID-19. This sequence originates from a human donor who had recovered from COVID-19. CDR3 sequence: CASSPKGNTEAFF. Here the CDR3 DNA reads TGTGCCAGCTCCCCAAAAGGGAACACTGAAGCTTTCTTT.